The 9 T cell receptor beta chains given below trace back to one sample, sequenced in a study of cytomegalovirus exposure and HLA in healthy donors. The PCR had 60 Vbeta and 13 Jbeta primers. Clones were read by immunoSEQ multiplex PCR, and TCRdb kept only the in-frame ones, dropping some. The data hold about 86,000 clones, with about 70% observed a single time. Sequenced sample: PBMCs. These receptors were collected from a man aged 60 to 69 in good health and CMV-seronegative.

The rearrangement joins TRBV6-5 to TRBJ2-5, with 10 bases lining up with TRBD2. CDR3 length: 15 amino acids. Trimming cost V 6 bases and J 2 bases; bases outside gene matches: 6. Germline CDR1 is MNHEY and CDR2 is SVGAGI. CDR3 protein: CASRINSGGQETQYF. CDR3 DNA sequence: TGTGCCAGCAGGATTAATAGCGGGGGGCAAGAGACCCAGTACTTC.

The chain couples TRBV9 to TRBJ2-1, with TRBD1 identical over 9 bases. This CDR3 has 18 residues. Losses at the gene ends were 0 bases for V and 4 bases for J; bases not matched to a gene: 11. Germline V gene sequence: CDR1 SGDLS, CDR2 YYNGEE. The CDR3 nucleotides read TGTGCCAGCAGCGTAGTCCCTTCGGACAGGGGATCGTACAATGAGCAGTTCTTC. Protein product: CASSVVPSDRGSYNEQFF.

J is TRBJ1-2 and V is TRBV2; 7 bases line up with TRBD1. Germline CDR1 and CDR2: SNHLY and FYNNEI. V was pared by 5 bases and J by 0 bases, with 6 bases of the junction left unmatched. The CDR3 is 15 residues long. The chain's CDR3 is CASSSEGASNYGYTF. The CDR3 DNA sequence: TGTGCCAGCAGTTCGGAGGGGGCTTCTAACTATGGCTACACCTTC.

This rearrangement joins TRBV27 to TRBJ2-3; D perhaps matches TRBD2 (5 bases). The CDR3 has 14 amino acids. V was cut by 5 bases and J by 1 base, with 10 bases left in between. Looked up from germline, CDR1 is MNHEY and CDR2 is SMNVEV (reference sequence). Here the CDR3 DNA reads TGTGCCAGCAGTCTTCTAGCTCGCACAGATACGCAGTATTTT. This codes for CASSLLARTDTQYF.

This clone was detected only a few times. The chain uses TRBV7-2 and TRBJ1-1; 7 positions match TRBD1. Germline CDR1 is SGHTA and CDR2 is FQGNSA. Trimming removed 6 bases from V and 0 bases from J; junction bases left unmatched: 4. The CDR3 sequence is 14 residues long. The CDR3 DNA sequence: TGTGCCAGCAGACCAGGGGGGATGAACACTGAAGCTTTCTTT. Amino acid sequence: CASRPGGMNTEAFF.

The chain couples TRBV27 to TRBJ2-7; weak D call: TRBD2 (5 bases). The V gene's germline CDR1 is MNHEY and CDR2 SMNVEV (reference sequence). This CDR3 spans 14 amino acids. Trimming cost V 0 bases and J 1 base, with 7 bases left between them. Written as DNA, the CDR3 is TGTGCCAGCAGTTTATCGAGGGATTCCTACGAGCAGTACTTC. Translation: CASSLSRDSYEQYF.

This rearrangement joins TRBV5-1 to TRBJ2-1; TRBD2 matches at 8 bases. CDR3 length: 15 amino acids. Germline loops: CDR1 SGHRS, CDR2 YFSETQ. The junction had 6 bases not matched to a gene; V was cut back by 0 bases and J by 7 bases. DNA for the CDR3: TGCGCCAGCAGCTTGGCGGGAGGGCCGCAGAATGAGCAGTTCTTC. Translating gives CASSLAGGPQNEQFF.

The chain has TRBV7-2 and TRBJ1-2; no clear D. Germline V gene lookup returns CDR1 SGHTA and CDR2 FQGNSA. The CDR3 has 13 residues. The ends were cut back, 4 bases at V and 4 bases at J, with 10 bases in the middle. The CDR3 sequence: CASSSPPVYGYTF. CDR3 nucleotides: TGTGCCAGCAGCTCCCCTCCTGTCTATGGCTACACCTTC.

V usage is TRBV7-9 and J usage is TRBJ2-3; 8 bases fit TRBD2. J gave up 1 base and V 5 bases, and 11 bases lay outside the gene matches. The length of the CDR3 is 17 residues. CDR1 is SEHNR and CDR2 is FQNEAQ in the germline V gene (reference sequence). The chain's CDR3 is CASSKSSGTSGTDTQYF. As DNA, the CDR3 is TGTGCCAGCAGCAAGAGTTCCGGGACTAGTGGCACAGATACGCAGTATTTT. The full variable domain, in which reference TRBV7-9 and TRBJ2-3 provide the parts outside the CDR3, is DTGVSQNPRHKITKRGQNVTFRCDPISEHNRLYWYRQTLGQGPEFLTYFQNEAQLEKSRLLSDRFSAERPKGSFSTLEIQRTEQGDSAMYLCASSKSSGTSGTDTQYFGPGTRLTVL.